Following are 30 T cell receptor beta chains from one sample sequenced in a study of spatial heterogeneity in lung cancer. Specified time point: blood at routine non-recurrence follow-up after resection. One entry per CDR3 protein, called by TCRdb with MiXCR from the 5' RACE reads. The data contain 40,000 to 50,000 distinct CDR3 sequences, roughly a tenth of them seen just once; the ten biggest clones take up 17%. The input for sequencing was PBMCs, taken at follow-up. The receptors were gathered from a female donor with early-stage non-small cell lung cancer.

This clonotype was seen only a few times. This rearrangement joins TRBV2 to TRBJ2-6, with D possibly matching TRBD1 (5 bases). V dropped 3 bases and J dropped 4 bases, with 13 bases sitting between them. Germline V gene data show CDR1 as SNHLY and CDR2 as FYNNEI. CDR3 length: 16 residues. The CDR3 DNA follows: TGTGCCAGCAGTGACTGGCAGGGCCTCGGGGCCAACGTCCTGACTTTC. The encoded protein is CASSDWQGLGANVLTF.

This CDR3 is CASSDIRLGVTDTQYF. The CDR3 coding sequence is TGTGCCAGCAGTGATATCCGACTAGGTGTCACAGATACGCAGTATTTT. The rearrangement links TRBV2 to TRBJ2-3; the D gene is possibly TRBD2 (6 bases). V was trimmed by 3 bases and J by 2 bases, leaving 15 bases between them. This CDR3 contains 16 residues. Per the germline V gene, CDR1 is SNHLY and CDR2 is FYNNEI.

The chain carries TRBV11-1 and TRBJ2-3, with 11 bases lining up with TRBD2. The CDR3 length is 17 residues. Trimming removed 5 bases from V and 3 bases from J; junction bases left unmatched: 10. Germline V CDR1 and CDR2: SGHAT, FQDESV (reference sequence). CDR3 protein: CASSLGRLAGLTDTQYF. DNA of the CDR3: TGTGCCAGCAGCCTGGGGCGACTAGCGGGGTTGACAGATACGCAGTATTTT. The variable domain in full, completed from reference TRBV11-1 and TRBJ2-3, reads EAEVAQSPRYKITEKSQAVAFWCDPISGHATLYWYRQILGQGPELLVQFQDESVVDDSQLPKDRFSAERLKGVDSTLKIQPAELGDSAMYLCASSLGRLAGLTDTQYFGPGTRLTVL.

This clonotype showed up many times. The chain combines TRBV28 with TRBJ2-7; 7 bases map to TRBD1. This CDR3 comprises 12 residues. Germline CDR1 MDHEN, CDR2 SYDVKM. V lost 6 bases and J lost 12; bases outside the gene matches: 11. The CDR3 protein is CASRRQGLPPYF. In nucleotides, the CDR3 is TGTGCCAGCAGACGACAGGGCCTACCGCCGTACTTC.

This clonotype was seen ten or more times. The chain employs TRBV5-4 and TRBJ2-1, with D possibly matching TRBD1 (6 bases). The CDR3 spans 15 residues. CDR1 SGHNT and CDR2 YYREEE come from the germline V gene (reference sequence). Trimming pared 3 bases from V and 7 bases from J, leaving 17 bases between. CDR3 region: CASSSDPGTNNEQFF. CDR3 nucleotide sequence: TGTGCCAGCAGCTCCGATCCCGGGACAAATAATGAGCAGTTCTTC.

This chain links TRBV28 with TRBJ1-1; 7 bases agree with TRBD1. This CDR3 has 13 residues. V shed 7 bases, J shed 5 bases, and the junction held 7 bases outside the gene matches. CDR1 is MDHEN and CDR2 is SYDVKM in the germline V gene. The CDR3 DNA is TGTGCCAGCAAGGGGGCGCGGAGAACTGAAGCTTTCTTT. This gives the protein CASKGARRTEAFF.

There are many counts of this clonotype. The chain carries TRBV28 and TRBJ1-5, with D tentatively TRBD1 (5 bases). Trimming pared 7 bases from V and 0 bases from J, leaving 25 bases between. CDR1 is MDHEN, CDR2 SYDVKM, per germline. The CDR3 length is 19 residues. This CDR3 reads CASMRVGAGSRGSNQPQHF. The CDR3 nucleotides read TGTGCCAGCATGAGGGTAGGGGCAGGATCACGGGGTAGCAATCAGCCCCAGCATTTT.

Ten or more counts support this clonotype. The CDR3 DNA sequence: TGCGCCAGCAGTCCTGGACAGTGGAGCTCTGGGGCCAACGTCCTGACTTTC. Its protein product is CASSPGQWSSGANVLTF. The chain carries TRBV10-1 and TRBJ2-6, with D possibly matching TRBD1 (6 bases). The CDR3 has 17 amino acids. The germline V gene encodes CDR1 WNHNN and CDR2 SYGVQD (reference sequence). Trimming removed 5 bases from V and 0 bases from J, with 14 bases in between.

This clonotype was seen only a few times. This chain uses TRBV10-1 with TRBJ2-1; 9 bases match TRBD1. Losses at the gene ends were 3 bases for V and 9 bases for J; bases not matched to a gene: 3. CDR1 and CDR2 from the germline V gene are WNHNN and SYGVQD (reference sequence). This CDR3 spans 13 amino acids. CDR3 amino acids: CASSEGQGFEQFF. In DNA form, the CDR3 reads TGCGCCAGCAGTGAAGGACAGGGGTTTGAGCAGTTCTTC.

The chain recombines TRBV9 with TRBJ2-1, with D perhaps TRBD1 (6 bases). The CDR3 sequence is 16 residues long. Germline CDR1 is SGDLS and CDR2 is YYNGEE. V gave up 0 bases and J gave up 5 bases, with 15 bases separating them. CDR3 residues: CASSVAVGALHNEQFF. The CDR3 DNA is TGTGCCAGCAGCGTAGCTGTGGGGGCGCTTCACAATGAGCAGTTCTTC. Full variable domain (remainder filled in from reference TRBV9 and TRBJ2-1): DSGVTQTPKHLITATGQRVTLRCSPRSGDLSVYWYQQSLDQGLQFLIQYYNGEERAKGNILERFSAQQFPDLHSELNLSSLELGDSALYFCASSVAVGALHNEQFFGPGTRLTVL.

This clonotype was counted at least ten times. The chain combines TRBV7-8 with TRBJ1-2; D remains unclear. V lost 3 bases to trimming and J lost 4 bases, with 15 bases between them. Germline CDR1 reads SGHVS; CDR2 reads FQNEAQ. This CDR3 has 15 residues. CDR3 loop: CASSFSPTGSYGYTF. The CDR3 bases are TGTGCCAGCAGCTTTTCCCCCACCGGGAGCTATGGCTACACCTTC. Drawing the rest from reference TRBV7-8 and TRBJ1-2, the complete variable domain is GAGVSQSPRYKVAKRGQDVALRCDPISGHVSLFWYQQALGQGPEFLTYFQNEAQLDKSGLPSDRFFAERPEGSVSTLKIQRTQQEDSAVYLCASSFSPTGSYGYTFGSGTRLTVV.

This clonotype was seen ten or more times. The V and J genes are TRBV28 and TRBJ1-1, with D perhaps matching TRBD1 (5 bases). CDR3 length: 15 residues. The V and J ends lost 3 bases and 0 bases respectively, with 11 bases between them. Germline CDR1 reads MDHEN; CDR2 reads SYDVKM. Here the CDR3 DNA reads TGTGCCAGCAGTTTCCCGGGGACGATGAACACTGAAGCTTTCTTT. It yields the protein CASSFPGTMNTEAFF.

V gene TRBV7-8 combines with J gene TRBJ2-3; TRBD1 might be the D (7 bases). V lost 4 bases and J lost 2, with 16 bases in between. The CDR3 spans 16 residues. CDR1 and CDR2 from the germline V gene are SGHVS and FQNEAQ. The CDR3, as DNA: TGTGCCAGCAGCTATTACAGGGGACTCTCCACAGATACGCAGTATTTT. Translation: CASSYYRGLSTDTQYF.

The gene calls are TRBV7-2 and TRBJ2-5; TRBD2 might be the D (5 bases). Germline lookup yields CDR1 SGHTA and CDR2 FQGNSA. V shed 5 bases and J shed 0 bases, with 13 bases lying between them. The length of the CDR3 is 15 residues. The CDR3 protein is CASSPVRGYQETQYF. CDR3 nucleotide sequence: TGTGCCAGCAGCCCCGTCCGGGGATACCAAGAGACCCAGTACTTC. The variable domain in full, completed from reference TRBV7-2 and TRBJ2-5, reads GAGVSQSPSNKVTEKGKDVELRCDPISGHTALYWYRQSLGQGLEFLIYFQGNSAPDKSGLPSDRFSAERTGGSVSTLTIQRTQQEDSAVYLCASSPVRGYQETQYFGPGTRLLVL.

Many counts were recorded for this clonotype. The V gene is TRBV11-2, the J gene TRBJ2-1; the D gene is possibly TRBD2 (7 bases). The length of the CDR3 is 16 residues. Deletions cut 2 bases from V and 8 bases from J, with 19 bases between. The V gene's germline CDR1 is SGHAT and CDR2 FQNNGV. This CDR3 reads CASSLPPAGARDEQFF. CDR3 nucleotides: TGTGCCAGCAGCTTACCTCCCGCGGGGGCCAGGGATGAGCAGTTCTTC.

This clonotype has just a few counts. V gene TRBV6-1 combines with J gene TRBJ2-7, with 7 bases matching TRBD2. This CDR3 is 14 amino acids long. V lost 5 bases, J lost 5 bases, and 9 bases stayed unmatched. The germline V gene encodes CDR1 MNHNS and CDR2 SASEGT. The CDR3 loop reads CASSPPRGGDEQYF. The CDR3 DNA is TGTGCCAGCAGTCCCCCTCGGGGAGGGGACGAGCAGTACTTC.

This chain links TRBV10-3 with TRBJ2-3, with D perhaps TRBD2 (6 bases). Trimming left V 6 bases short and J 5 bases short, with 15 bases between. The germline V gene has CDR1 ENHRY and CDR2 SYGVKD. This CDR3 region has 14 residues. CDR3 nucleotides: TGTGCCATCAGCCGGGACTCGGGCAAAGATACGCAGTATTTT. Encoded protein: CAISRDSGKDTQYF.

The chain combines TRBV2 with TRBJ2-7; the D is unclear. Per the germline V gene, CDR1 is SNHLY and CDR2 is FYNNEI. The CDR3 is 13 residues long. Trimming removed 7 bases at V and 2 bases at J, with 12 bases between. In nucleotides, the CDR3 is TGTGCCAGCAAGAGGACGGATACCTACGAGCAGTACTTC. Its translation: CASKRTDTYEQYF. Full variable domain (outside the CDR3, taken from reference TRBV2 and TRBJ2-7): EPEVTQTPSHQVTQMGQEVILRCVPISNHLYFYWYRQILGQKVEFLVSFYNNEISEKSEIFDDQFSVERPDGSNFTLKIRSTKLEDSAMYFCASKRTDTYEQYFGPGTRLTVT.

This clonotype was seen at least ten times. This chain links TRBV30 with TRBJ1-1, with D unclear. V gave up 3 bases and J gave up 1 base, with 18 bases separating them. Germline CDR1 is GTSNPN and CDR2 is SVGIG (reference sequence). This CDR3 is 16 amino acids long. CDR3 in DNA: TGTGCCTGGAGCGATTTACTAAGCCTGGGGAACACTGAAGCTTTCTTT. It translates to CAWSDLLSLGNTEAFF.

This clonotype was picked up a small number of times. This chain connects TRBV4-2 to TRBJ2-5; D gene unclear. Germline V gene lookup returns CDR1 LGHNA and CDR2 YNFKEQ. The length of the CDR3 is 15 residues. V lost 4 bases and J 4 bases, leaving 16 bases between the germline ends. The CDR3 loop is CASSPRLDWSETQYF. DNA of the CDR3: TGTGCCAGCAGCCCTAGGTTAGATTGGTCAGAGACCCAGTACTTC.

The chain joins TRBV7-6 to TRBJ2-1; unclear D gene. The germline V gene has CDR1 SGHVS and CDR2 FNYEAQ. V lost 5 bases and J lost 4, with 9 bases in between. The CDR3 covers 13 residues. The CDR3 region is CASSRDTYNEQFF. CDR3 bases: TGTGCCAGCAGCCGAGACACATACAATGAGCAGTTCTTC.

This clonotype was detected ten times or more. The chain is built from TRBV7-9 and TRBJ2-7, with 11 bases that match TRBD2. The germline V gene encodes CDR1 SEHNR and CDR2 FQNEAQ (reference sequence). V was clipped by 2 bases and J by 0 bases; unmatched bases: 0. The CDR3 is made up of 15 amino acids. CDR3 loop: CASSLTSGSSYEQYF. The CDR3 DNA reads TGTGCCAGCAGCTTAACTAGCGGGAGCTCCTACGAGCAGTACTTC. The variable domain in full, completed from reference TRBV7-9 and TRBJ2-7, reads DTGVSQNPRHKITKRGQNVTFRCDPISEHNRLYWYRQTLGQGPEFLTYFQNEAQLEKSRLLSDRFSAERPKGSFSTLEIQRTEQGDSAMYLCASSLTSGSSYEQYFGPGTRLTVT.

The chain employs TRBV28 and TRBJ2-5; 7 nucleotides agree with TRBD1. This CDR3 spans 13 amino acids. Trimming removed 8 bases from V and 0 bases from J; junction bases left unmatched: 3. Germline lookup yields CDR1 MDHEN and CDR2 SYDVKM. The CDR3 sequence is CASLQGHQETQYF. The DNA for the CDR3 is TGTGCCAGCTTACAGGGGCACCAAGAGACCCAGTACTTC.

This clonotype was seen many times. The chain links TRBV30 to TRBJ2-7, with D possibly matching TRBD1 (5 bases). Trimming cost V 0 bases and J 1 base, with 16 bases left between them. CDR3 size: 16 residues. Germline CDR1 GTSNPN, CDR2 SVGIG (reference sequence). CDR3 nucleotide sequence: TGTGCCTGGAGTGTACGGGCAGGGATAGTATCCTACGAGCAGTACTTC. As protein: CAWSVRAGIVSYEQYF.

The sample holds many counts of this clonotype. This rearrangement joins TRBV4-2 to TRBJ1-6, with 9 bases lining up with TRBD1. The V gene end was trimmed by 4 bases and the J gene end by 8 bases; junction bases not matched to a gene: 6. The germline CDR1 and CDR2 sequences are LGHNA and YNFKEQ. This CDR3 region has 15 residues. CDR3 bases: TGTGCCAGCAGCCGGATCTGGGACAGGGATTCACCCCTCCACTTT. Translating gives CASSRIWDRDSPLHF.

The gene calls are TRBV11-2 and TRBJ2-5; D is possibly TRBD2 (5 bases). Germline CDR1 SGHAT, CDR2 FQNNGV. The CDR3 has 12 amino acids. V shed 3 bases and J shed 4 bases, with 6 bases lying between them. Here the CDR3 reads CASSLAGETQYF. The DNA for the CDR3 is TGTGCCAGCAGCTTGGCGGGAGAGACCCAGTACTTC.

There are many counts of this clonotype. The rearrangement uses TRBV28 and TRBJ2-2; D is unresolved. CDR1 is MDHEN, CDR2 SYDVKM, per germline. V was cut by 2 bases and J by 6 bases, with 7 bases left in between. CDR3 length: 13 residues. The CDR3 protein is CASSLLQAGELFF. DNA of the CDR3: TGTGCCAGCAGTTTACTTCAGGCCGGGGAGCTGTTTTTT.

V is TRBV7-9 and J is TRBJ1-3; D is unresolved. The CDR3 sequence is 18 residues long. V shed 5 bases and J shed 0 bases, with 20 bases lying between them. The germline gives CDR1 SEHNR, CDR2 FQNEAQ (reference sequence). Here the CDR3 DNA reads TGTGCCAGCAGCCACATCACGGGAAACCGACCCTCTGGAAACACCATATATTTT. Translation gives CASSHITGNRPSGNTIYF.

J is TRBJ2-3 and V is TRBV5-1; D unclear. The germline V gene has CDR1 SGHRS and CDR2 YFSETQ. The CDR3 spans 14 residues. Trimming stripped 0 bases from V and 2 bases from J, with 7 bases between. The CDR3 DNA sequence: TGCGCCAGCAGCTTGGCTCCGGCCACAGATACGCAGTATTTT. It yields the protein CASSLAPATDTQYF.

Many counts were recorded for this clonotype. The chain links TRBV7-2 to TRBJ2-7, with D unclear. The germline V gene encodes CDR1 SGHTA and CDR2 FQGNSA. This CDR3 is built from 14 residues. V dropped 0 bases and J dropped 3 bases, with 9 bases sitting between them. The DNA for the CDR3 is TGTGCCAGCAGCTTAGCCCTCAACAGCTACGAGCAGTACTTC. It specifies CASSLALNSYEQYF.